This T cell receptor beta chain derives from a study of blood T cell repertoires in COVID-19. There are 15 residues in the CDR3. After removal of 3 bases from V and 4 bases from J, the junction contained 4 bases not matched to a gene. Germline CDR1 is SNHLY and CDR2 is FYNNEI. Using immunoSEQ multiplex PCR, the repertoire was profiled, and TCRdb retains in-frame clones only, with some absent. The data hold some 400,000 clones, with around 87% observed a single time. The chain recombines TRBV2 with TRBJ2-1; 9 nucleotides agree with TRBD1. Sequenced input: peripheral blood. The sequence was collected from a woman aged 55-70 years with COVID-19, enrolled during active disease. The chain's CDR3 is CASSERTGAYNEQFF. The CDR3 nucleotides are TGTGCCAGCAGTGAGCGGACAGGGGCTTACAATGAGCAGTTCTTC.